Given below is one T cell receptor (beta chain) in context. The data were taken from a study of blood T cell repertoires in COVID-19. Study-level background: From T cells, B-cell-depleted T cells, or PBMCs came the material, which was cDNA or gDNA.

Using immunoSEQ multiplex PCR, the repertoire was profiled, and TCRdb retains in-frame clones only, with some absent. The data hold about 180,000 clones, with approximately 88% observed a single time. V shed 5 bases and J shed 8 bases, with 12 bases lying between them. CDR1 and CDR2 from the germline V gene are SEHNR and FQNEAQ (reference sequence). The CDR3 covers 12 residues. The origin of this receptor is a woman aged 25 to 39 with acute or convalescent COVID-19. Material for sequencing was peripheral blood. V and J are TRBV7-9 and TRBJ1-1, with D hard to call. The CDR3 sequence: CASSHPAAEAFF. The CDR3 region has the DNA TGTGCCAGCAGCCACCCCGCGGCCGAAGCTTTCTTT.